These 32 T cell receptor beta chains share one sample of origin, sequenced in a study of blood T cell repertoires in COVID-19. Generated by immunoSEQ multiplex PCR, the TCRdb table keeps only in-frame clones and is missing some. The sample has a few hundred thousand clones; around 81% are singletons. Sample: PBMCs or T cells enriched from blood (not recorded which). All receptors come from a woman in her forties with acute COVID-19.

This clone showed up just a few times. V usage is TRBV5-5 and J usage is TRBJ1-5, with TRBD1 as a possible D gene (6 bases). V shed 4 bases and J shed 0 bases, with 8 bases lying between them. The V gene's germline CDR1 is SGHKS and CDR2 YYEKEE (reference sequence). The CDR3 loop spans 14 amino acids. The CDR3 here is CASSQGFSNQPQHF. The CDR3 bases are TGTGCCAGCAGCCAGGGGTTTAGCAATCAGCCCCAGCATTTT. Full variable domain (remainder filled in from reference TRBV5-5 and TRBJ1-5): DAGVTQSPTHLIKTRGQQVTLRCSPISGHKSVSWYQQVLGQGPQFIFQYYEKEERGRGNFPDRFSARQFPNYSSELNVNALLLGDSALYLCASSQGFSNQPQHFGDGTRLSIL.

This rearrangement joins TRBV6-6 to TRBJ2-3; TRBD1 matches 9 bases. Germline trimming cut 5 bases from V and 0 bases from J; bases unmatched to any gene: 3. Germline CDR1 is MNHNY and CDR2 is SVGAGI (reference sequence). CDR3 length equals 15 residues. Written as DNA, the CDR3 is TGTGCCAGCAGTGGGACAGGGTGGAGCACAGATACGCAGTATTTT. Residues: CASSGTGWSTDTQYF.

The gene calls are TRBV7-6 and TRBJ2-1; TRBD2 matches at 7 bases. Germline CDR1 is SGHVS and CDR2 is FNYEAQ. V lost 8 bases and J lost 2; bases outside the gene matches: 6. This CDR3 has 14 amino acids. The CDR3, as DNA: TGTGCCAGCTCTCTAGCGGCCACCTACAATGAGCAGTTCTTC. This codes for CASSLAATYNEQFF.

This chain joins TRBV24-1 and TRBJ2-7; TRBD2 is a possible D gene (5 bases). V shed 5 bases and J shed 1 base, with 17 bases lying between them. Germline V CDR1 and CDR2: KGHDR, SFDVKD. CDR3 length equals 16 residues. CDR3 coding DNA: TGTGCCACCAGTGGACTATCTTCGAGAGCATCCTACGAGCAGTACTTC. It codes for CATSGLSSRASYEQYF.

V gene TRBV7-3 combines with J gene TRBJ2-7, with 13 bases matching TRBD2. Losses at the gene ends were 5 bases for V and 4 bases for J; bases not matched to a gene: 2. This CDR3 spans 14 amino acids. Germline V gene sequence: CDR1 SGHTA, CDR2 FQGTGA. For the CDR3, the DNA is TGTGCCAGCAGCCGGACTAGCGGGAGTTACGAGCAGTACTTC. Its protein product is CASSRTSGSYEQYF.

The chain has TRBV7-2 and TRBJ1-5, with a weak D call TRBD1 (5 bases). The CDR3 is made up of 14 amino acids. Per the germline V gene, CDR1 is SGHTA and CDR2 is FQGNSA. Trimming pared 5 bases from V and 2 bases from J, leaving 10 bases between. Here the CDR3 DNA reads TGTGCCAGCAGCCCAGAAGGGGGCAATCAGCCCCAGCATTTT. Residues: CASSPEGGNQPQHF.

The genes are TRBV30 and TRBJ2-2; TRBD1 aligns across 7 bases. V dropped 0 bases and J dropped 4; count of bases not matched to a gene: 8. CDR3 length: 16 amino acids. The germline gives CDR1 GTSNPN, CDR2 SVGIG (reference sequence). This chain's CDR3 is CAWSVEQGTVTGELFF. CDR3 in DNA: TGTGCCTGGAGTGTAGAACAGGGGACGGTCACCGGGGAGCTGTTTTTT.

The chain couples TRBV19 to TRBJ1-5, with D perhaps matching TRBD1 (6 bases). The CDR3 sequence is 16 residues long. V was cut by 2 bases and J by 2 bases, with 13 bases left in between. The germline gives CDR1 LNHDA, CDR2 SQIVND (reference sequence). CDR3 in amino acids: CASSILLGAGNQPQHF. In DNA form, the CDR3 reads TGTGCCAGTAGTATATTATTGGGGGCTGGCAATCAGCCCCAGCATTTT. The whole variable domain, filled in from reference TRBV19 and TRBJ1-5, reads DGGITQSPKYLFRKEGQNVTLSCEQNLNHDAMYWYRQDPGQGLRLIYYSQIVNDFQKGDIAEGYSVSREKKESFPLTVTSAQKNPTAFYLCASSILLGAGNQPQHFGDGTRLSIL.

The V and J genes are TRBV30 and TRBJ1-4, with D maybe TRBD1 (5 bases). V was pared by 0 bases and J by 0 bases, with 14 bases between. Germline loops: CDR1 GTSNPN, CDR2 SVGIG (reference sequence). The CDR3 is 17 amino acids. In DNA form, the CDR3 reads TGTGCCTGGAGTGTAGGGGTTCGGCGTTCAACTAATGAAAAACTGTTTTTT. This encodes CAWSVGVRRSTNEKLFF.

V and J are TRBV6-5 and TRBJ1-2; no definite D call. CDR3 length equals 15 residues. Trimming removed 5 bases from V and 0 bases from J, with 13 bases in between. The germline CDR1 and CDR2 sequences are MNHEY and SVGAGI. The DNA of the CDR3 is TGTGCCAGCAGTCGGAGTCGGTCTTCTAACTATGGCTACACCTTC. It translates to CASSRSRSSNYGYTF.

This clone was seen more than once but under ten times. The CDR3: CASHTPGTGGNQPQHF. DNA for the CDR3: TGTGCCAGTCACACACCCGGGACAGGGGGCAATCAGCCCCAGCATTTT. The chain recombines TRBV19 with TRBJ1-5, with 10 bases that match TRBD1. The V segment lost 8 bases and the J segment 2 bases; nucleotides outside the gene matches: 9. The CDR3 runs to 16 residues. Germline assignment: CDR1 LNHDA and CDR2 SQIVND (reference sequence).

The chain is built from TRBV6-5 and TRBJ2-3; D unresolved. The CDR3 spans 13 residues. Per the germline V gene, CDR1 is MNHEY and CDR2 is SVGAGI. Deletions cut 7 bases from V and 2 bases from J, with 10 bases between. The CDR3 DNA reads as TGTGCCAGCAACCACCGCTACACAGATACGCAGTATTTT. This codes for CASNHRYTDTQYF.

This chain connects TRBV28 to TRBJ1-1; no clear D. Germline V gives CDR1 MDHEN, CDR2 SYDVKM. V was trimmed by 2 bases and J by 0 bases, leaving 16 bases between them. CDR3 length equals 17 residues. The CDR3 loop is CASSLLDPSIMNTEAFF. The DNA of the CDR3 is TGTGCCAGCAGTTTACTCGATCCTTCTATAATGAACACTGAAGCTTTCTTT.

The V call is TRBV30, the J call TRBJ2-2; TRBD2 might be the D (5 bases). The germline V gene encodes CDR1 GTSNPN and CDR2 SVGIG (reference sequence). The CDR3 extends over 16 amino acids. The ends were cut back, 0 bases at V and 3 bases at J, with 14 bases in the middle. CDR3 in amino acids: CAWSVKTRGYTGELFF. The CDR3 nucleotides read TGTGCCTGGAGTGTGAAGACCCGAGGGTACACCGGGGAGCTGTTTTTT.

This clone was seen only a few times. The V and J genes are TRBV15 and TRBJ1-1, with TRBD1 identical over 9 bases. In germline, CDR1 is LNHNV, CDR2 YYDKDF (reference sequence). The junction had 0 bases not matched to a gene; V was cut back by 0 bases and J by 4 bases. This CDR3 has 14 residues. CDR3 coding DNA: TGTGCCACCAGCAGAGAACAGGGGGCCACTGAAGCTTTCTTT. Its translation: CATSREQGATEAFF.

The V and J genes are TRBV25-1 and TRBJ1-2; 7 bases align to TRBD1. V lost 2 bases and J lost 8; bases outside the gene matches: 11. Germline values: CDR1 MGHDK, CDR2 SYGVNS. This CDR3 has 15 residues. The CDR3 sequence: CASSELTGEMRGYTF. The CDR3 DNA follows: TGTGCCAGCAGTGAACTAACAGGGGAGATGAGGGGCTACACCTTC.

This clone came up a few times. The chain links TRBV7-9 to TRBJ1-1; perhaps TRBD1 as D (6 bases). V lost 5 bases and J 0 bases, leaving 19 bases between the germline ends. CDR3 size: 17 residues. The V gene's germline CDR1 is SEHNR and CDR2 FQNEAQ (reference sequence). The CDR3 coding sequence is TGTGCCAGCAGCCACAGGGTTGGGGGATCTCTGAACACTGAAGCTTTCTTT. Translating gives CASSHRVGGSLNTEAFF.

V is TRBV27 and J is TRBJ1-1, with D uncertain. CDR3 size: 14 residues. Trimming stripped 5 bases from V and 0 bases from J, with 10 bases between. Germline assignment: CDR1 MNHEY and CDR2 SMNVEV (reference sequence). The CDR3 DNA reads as TGTGCCAGCAGTCCGGTAAATATGAACACTGAAGCTTTCTTT. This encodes CASSPVNMNTEAFF.

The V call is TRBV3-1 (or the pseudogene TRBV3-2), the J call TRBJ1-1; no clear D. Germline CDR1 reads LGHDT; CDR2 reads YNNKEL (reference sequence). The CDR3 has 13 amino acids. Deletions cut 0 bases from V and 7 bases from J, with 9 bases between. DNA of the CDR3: TGTGCCAGCAGCCAAGATATCGCCGGTGAAGCTTTCTTT. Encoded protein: CASSQDIAGEAFF.

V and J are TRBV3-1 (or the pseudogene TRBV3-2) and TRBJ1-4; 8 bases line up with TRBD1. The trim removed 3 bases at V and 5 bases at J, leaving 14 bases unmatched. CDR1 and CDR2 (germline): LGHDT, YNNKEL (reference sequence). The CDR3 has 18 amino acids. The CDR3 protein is CASSHNRQWDRTNEKLFF. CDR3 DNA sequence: TGTGCCAGCAGCCACAACCGGCAATGGGACAGGACGAATGAAAAACTGTTTTTT.

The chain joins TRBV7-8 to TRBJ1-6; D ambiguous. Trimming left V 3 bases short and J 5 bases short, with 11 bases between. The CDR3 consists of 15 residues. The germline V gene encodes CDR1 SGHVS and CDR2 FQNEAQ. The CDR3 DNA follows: TGTGCCAGCAGCTTCAGGCCAAAGAATAATTCACCCCTCCACTTT. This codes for CASSFRPKNNSPLHF.

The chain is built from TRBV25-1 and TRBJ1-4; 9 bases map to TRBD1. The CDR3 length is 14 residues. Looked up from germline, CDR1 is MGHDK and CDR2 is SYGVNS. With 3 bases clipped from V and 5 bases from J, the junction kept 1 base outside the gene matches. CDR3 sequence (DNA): TGTGCCAGCAGTGATGACAGGGGGAATGAAAAACTGTTTTTT. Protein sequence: CASSDDRGNEKLFF.

The CDR3 bases are TGTGCCAGCTCACCGGACCAGGGCTCCTACGAGCAGTACTTC. This translates into CASSPDQGSYEQYF. V usage is TRBV18 and J usage is TRBJ2-7; the D gene is possibly TRBD1 (5 bases). With 3 bases removed from V and 0 bases from J, the gap between germline ends came to 9 bases. The CDR3 length is 14 residues. Germline lookup yields CDR1 KGHSH and CDR2 LQKENI.

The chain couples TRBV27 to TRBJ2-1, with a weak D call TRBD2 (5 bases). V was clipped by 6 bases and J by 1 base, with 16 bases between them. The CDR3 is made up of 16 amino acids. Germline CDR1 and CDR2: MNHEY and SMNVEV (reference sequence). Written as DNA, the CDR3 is TGTGCCAGCAGGGGTACTAGAGCACGTTCCTACAATGAGCAGTTCTTC. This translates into CASRGTRARSYNEQFF.

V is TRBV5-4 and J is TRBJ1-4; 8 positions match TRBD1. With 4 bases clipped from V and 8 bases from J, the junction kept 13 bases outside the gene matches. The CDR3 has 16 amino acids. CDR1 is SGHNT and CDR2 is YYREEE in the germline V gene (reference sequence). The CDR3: CASSPGSRTGNEKLFF. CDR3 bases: TGTGCCAGCAGCCCTGGCAGCAGGACAGGGAACGAAAAACTGTTTTTT.

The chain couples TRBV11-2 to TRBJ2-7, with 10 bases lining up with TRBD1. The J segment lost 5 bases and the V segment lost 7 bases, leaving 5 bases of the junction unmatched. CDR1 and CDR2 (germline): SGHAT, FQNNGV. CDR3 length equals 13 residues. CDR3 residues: CASTWTGGDEQYF. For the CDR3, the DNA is TGTGCCAGCACCTGGACAGGGGGGGACGAGCAGTACTTC.

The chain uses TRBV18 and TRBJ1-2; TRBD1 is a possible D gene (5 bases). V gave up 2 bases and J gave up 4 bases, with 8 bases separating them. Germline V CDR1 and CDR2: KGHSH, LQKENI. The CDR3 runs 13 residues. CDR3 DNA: TGTGCCAGCTCACCAGGGGCTCCCTATGGCTACACCTTC. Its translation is CASSPGAPYGYTF.

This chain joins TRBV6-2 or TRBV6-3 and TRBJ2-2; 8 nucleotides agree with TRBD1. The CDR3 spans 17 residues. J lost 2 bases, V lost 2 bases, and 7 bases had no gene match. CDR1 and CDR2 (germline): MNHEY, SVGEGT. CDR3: CASSYLRGQPNTGELFF. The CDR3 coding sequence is TGTGCCAGCAGTTACCTCAGGGGGCAACCCAACACCGGGGAGCTGTTTTTT.

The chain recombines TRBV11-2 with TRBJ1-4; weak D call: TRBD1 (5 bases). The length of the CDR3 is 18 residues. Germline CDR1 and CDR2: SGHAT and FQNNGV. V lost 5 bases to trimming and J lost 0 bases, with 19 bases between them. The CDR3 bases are TGTGCCAGCAGCCTAATCTTAGGAGGGACTGCAACTAATGAAAAACTGTTTTTT. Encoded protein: CASSLILGGTATNEKLFF.

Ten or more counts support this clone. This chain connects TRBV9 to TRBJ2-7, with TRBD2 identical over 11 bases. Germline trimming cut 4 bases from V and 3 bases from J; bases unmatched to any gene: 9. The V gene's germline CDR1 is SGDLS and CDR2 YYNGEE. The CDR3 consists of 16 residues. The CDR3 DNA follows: TGTGCCAGCAGCATCAGCGGGACTAGCGGACTCTACGAGCAGTACTTC. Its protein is CASSISGTSGLYEQYF.

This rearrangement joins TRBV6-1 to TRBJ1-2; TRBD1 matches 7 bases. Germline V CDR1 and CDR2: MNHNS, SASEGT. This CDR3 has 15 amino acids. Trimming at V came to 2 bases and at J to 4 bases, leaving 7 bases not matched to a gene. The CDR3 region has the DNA TGTGCCAGCAGTGAAACCGGGACAGCCGCCTATGGCTACACCTTC. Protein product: CASSETGTAAYGYTF.

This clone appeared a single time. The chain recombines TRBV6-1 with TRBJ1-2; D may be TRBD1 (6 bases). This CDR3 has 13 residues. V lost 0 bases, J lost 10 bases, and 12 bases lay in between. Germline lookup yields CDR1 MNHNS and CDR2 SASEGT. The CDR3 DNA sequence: TGTGCCAGCAGTGAAGCGGGGGCTTACTCCTACACCTTC. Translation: CASSEAGAYSYTF.